This T cell receptor (beta chain) was sequenced for a study of blood T cell repertoires in COVID-19. Study background: Some COVID-19 samples were acute and others convalescent; all came from the United States, Italy and Spain.

As processed by the authors: Nucleated cell counts were estimated from reference gene primer amplification. The repertoire was sequenced with immunoSEQ multiplex PCR; TCRdb's copy has only in-frame clones and lacks some. V, J and clone size are those of that table, while D and trimming were read from the DNA. The sample records hundreds of thousands of clones, around 82% being singletons. The CDR3 contains 15 residues. Germline V gives CDR1 SGHTA, CDR2 FQGNSA. Losses at the gene ends were 2 bases for V and 0 bases for J; bases not matched to a gene: 1. Material for sequencing was peripheral blood. V and J are TRBV7-2 and TRBJ1-3; 7 positions agree with TRBD1. This receptor was identified in a woman aged 40 to 50 with active or convalescent COVID-19. The CDR3 nucleotides are TGTGCCAGCAGCTTATGGGACAGCTCTGGAAACACCATATATTTT. It specifies CASSLWDSSGNTIYF.